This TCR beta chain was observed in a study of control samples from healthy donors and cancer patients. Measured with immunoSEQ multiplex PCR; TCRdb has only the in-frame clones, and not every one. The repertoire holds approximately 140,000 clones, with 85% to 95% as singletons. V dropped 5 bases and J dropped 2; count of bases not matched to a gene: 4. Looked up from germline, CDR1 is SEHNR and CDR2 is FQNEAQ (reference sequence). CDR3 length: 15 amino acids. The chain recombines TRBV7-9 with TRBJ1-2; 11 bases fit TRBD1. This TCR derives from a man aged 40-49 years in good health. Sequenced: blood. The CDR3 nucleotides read TGTGCCAGCAGCACCTGGACAGGGGGCAACTATGGCTACACCTTC. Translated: CASSTWTGGNYGYTF.